This is a list of T cell receptor beta chains from one sample in a study of cytomegalovirus exposure and HLA in healthy donors. Generated by immunoSEQ multiplex PCR, the TCRdb table keeps only in-frame clones and is missing some. Altogether about 170,000 clones are present, approximately 80% being singletons, with the ten largest covering about 0.76%. Sequenced sample: PBMCs. These receptors originate from a woman between 18 and 29 years old in good health and CMV-seronegative. Both conserved end residues are part of each CDR3. A D gene is named only where the DNA matches it firmly. A clone size is listed for some rows: how often the clone was seen (once, few, many), or a class if it is expanded.

>TRBD2|-|TRBJ2-1|TRBV27
TGTGCCAGCAGTTTATTTGGTAGCGGGTTAAATGAGCAGTTCTTC
CASSLFGSGLNEQFF
>TRBD1|-|TRBJ1-5|TRBV2
TGTGCCAGCAGTAAGACAGGGGGTGATCAGCCCCAGCATTTT
CASSKTGGDQPQHF
>TRBD2|-|TRBJ2-5|TRBV2
TGTGCCAGCGCCGTAGCGGGAGCGAGAGGGGAGACCCAGTACTTC
CASAVAGARGETQYF
>TRBD2|-|TRBJ2-1|TRBV5-1
TGCGCCAGCAGCTTGGTGAGACTAGCGGGAGGGCAAGCCTACAATGAGCAGTTCTTC
CASSLVRLAGGQAYNEQFF
>-|once|TRBJ1-5|TRBV13
TGTGCCAGCAGCTTAACAAAGGGGAGGAATCAGCCCCAGCATTTT
CASSLTKGRNQPQHF
>-|-|TRBJ2-3|TRBV13
TGTGCCAGCAGCTTAGACCGTTGGGCAGAGAGCACAGATACGCAGTATTTT
CASSLDRWAESTDTQYF
>-|-|TRBJ2-4|TRBV10-3
TGTGCCAGCAGTCCAGGGGATCCGCGAGAAAACATTCAGTACTTC
CASSPGDPRENIQYF
>-|-|TRBJ2-7|TRBV20-1
TGCAGTGCTAGAGGTAGTAACGAGCAGTACTTC
CSARGSNEQYF
>-|-|TRBJ2-7|TRBV7-7
TGTGCTAGCAGCTTAGCGCCCTCCGACAGGCAGCAGTACTTC
CASSLAPSDRQQYF
>TRBD1|-|TRBJ1-4|TRBV5-7
TGTGCCAGCAGCTTGGGGCAGGGGGCTAATGAAAAACTGTTTTTT
CASSLGQGANEKLFF
>-|-|TRBJ1-1|TRBV19
TGTGCCAGTAGTATAGATCAATGGGGCGACGGGGCTTTCTTT
CASSIDQWGDGAFF
>TRBD1|few|TRBJ2-7|TRBV7-6
TGTGCCAGCAGTCGAGACAGGGAGTACGAGCAGTACTTC
CASSRDREYEQYF
>TRBD1|once|TRBJ1-2|TRBV5-1
TGCGCCAGCAGCCCACGGACAGGACCTAACTATGGCTACACCTTC
CASSPRTGPNYGYTF
>-|-|TRBJ1-2|TRBV20-1
TGCAGTAACAGGGCCTATGGCTACACCTTC
CSNRAYGYTF
>TRBD1|-|TRBJ1-2|TRBV19
TGTGCCAGTAGTATCGGACAGGGAAACTATGGCTACACCTTC
CASSIGQGNYGYTF
>TRBD2|-|TRBJ2-7|TRBV28
TGTGCCAGCAGTCCCGGGGGGGGCTACGAGCAGTACTTC
CASSPGGGYEQYF
>TRBD2|-|TRBJ2-1|TRBV19
TGTGCCAGTAGTATATCTCGGGGGGAACACAATAAGCAGTTCTTC
CASSISRGEHNKQFF
>-|-|TRBJ2-1|TRBV7-9
TGTGCCAGCAGCTCCCGACGGGTATCCTACAATGAGCAGTTCTTC
CASSSRRVSYNEQFF
>TRBD2|-|TRBJ2-4|TRBV19
TGTGCCAGTAGTATTTCCAGCAGGGAGGGCAAAAACATTCAGTACTTC
CASSISSREGKNIQYF
>TRBD1|-|TRBJ1-1|TRBV28
TGTGCCAGCTGGGACAGGATGAACACTGAAGCTTTCTTT
CASWDRMNTEAFF
>-|-|TRBJ1-3|TRBV5-8
TGTGCCAGCAGCAATAGACAAGCCTCTGGAAACACCATATATTTT
CASSNRQASGNTIYF
>TRBD2|once|TRBJ2-1|TRBV5-1
TGCGCCAGCACCGTAGCGGGAGTAAGTAGCGATGAGCAGTTCTTC
CASTVAGVSSDEQFF
>TRBD2|-|TRBJ2-1|TRBV7-8
TGTGCCAGCAGCCATCAAATAGCGGGAGGGCACAATGAGCAGTTCTTC
CASSHQIAGGHNEQFF
>TRBD1|-|TRBJ1-5|TRBV19
TGTGCCAGTACCGTGGACAGGGATCAGCCCCAGCATTTT
CASTVDRDQPQHF
>TRBD1|-|TRBJ2-3|TRBV7-9
TGTGCCAGCAGTTCCACCCGGGACAGACGCACAGATACGCAGTATTTT
CASSSTRDRRTDTQYF
>TRBD1|-|TRBJ1-1|TRBV6-5
TGTGCCAGCAACGGACAGGGGTCGGTCACTGAAGCTTTCTTT
CASNGQGSVTEAFF
>TRBD2|-|TRBJ2-7|TRBV18
TGTGCCAGCTCGCCCCTAGCGGGACCCTCCTACGAGCAGTACTTC
CASSPLAGPSYEQYF
>-|-|TRBJ2-7|TRBV5-4
TGTGCCAGCAGCTCGACTCCTAGCTCCTACGAGCAGTACTTC
CASSSTPSSYEQYF
>-|-|TRBJ1-1|TRBV6-4
TGTGCCGGACACAGCGTCCCCTTCATGAACACTGAAGCTTTCTTT
CAGHSVPFMNTEAFF
>TRBD1|-|TRBJ1-2|TRBV28
TGTGCCAGCAGCCTCGACAGGGACTATGGCTACACCTTC
CASSLDRDYGYTF
>-|few|TRBJ1-1|TRBV6-1
TGTGCCAGCAGTGAAGCCTCCGCCTCGCAGTATACTGAAGCTTTCTTT
CASSEASASQYTEAFF
>-|-|TRBJ2-2|TRBV28
TGTGCCAGCAGTTTAAAGGCTAGCTGGAACACCGGGGAGCTGTTTTTT
CASSLKASWNTGELFF
>-|-|TRBJ1-1|TRBV19
TGTGCCAGTAGTATCAAATCGAACACTGAAGCTTTCTTT
CASSIKSNTEAFF
>TRBD1|-|TRBJ2-7|TRBV28
TGTGCCAGCAGTTTAGGGACAGGGGGTCGGTACGAGCAGTACTTC
CASSLGTGGRYEQYF
>-|-|TRBJ2-3|TRBV6-1
TGTGCCAGCAGTGAAGAAATGACAGAGATAGATACGCAGTATTTT
CASSEEMTEIDTQYF
>TRBD1|-|TRBJ2-5|TRBV7-2
TGTGCCAGCAGCAAGGACAGGGGGGTGCAGACCCAGTACTTC
CASSKDRGVQTQYF
>TRBD1|-|TRBJ1-5|TRBV28
TGTGCCAGCAGTCGGGACAGGGGGCGACTTCAGCCCCAGCATTTT
CASSRDRGRLQPQHF